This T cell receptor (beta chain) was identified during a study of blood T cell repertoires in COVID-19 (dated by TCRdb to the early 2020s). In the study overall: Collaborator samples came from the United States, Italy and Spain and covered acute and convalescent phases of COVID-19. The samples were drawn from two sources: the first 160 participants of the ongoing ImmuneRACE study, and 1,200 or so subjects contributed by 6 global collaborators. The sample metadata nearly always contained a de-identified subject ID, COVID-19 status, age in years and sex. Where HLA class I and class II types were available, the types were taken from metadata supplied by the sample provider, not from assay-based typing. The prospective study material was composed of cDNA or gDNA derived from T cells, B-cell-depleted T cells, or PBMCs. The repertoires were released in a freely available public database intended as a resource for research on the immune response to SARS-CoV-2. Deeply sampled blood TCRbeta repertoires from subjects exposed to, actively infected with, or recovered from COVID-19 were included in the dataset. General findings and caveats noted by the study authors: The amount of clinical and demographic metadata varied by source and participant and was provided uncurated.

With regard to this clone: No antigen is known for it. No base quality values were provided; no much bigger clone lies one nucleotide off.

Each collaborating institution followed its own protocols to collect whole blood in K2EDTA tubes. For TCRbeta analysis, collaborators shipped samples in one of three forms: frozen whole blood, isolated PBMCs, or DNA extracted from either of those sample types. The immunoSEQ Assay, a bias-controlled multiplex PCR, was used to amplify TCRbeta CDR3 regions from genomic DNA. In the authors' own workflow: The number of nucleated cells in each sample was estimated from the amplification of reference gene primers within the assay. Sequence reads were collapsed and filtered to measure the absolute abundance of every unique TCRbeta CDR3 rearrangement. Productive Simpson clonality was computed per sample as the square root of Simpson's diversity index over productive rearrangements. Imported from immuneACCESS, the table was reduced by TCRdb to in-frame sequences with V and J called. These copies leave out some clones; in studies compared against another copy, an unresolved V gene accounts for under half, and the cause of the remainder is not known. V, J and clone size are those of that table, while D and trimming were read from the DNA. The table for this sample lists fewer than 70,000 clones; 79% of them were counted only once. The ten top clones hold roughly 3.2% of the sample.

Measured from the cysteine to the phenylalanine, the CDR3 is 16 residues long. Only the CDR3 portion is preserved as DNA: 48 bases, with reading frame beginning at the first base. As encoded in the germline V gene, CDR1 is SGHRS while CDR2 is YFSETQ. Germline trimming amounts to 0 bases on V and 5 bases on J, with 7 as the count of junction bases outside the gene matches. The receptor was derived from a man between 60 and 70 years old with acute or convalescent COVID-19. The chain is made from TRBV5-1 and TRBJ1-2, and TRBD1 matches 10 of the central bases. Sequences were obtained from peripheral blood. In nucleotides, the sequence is TGCGCCAGCAGCTTGGCGGAGGGACAGGGGAGATATGGCTACACCTTC. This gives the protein CASSLAEGQGRYGYTF.